The entry below gives a single T cell receptor beta chain sequence along with its context. The data derive from a study of blood T cell repertoires in COVID-19. The wider study: The United States, Italy and Spain supplied acute and convalescent COVID-19 samples. Sample material is recorded as cDNA or gDNA derived from T cells, B-cell-depleted T cells, or PBMCs.

V shed 4 bases and J 4 bases; nucleotides not matched to a gene: 11. The germline V gene has CDR1 SGHDT and CDR2 YYEEEE. This CDR3 has 16 amino acids. Per the original data handling: Amplified reference gene primers provided the basis for estimating nucleated cell counts. Clones were read by immunoSEQ multiplex PCR, and TCRdb kept only the in-frame ones, dropping some. V and J calls and clone size are as listed in that table; D and trimming were resolved from the DNA. The profile covers roughly 90,000 clones, with 75% to 90% appearing a single time and roughly 30% taken by the ten largest. Sample: peripheral blood. The chain employs TRBV5-6 and TRBJ2-3; TRBD2 aligns across 8 bases. The sequence came from a woman aged 80 or older with active or convalescent COVID-19. The CDR3 protein is CASSRVGGGRADTQYF. The CDR3 coding sequence is TGTGCCAGCAGCCGGGTTGGCGGGGGGCGCGCAGATACGCAGTATTTT.